The 2 T cell receptor beta chains in this list originate from one sample, sequenced in a study of cytomegalovirus exposure and HLA in healthy donors. The PCR employed 60 Vbeta primers together with 13 Jbeta primers. This table comes from immunoSEQ multiplex PCR, and its TCRdb copy is limited to in-frame clones, with some not included. The table records about 190,000 clones, around four fifths of them present only once. Sequenced sample: PBMCs. These receptors originate from a man in his forties in good health and CMV-seropositive.

Here the CDR3 DNA reads TGTGCCAGCAGCACCCCCCCGGGTTCCTCCTACGAGCAGTACTTC. This encodes CASSTPPGSSYEQYF. The chain links TRBV7-2 to TRBJ2-7; D is ambiguous. This CDR3 has 15 amino acids. Germline V CDR1 and CDR2: SGHTA, FQGNSA. V was clipped by 5 bases and J by 0 bases, with 14 bases between them.

The V gene is TRBV28, the J gene TRBJ1-1; D is possibly TRBD1 (5 bases). Germline lookup yields CDR1 MDHEN and CDR2 SYDVKM. V was shortened by 5 bases and J by 8 bases, with 15 bases between the two germline ends. CDR3 length: 13 residues. The CDR3 here is CASSPFDRPEAFF. DNA of the CDR3: TGTGCCAGCAGTCCATTCGACAGACCCGAAGCTTTCTTT.